These 5 T cell receptor beta chains share one sample of origin, sequenced in a study of T cell repertoires in ileal Crohn's disease. Sequenced by immunoSEQ multiplex PCR; TCRdb stores in-frame clones only, minus some. The data contain 5,000 to 5,500 clones, 80% of them singletons. The sequencing input was ileal tissue. The source of these receptors is an adult with Crohn's disease.

The V and J genes are TRBV7-9 and TRBJ1-5, with D unresolved. With 4 bases removed from V and 1 base from J, the gap between germline ends came to 8 bases. Germline assignment: CDR1 SEHNR and CDR2 FQNEAQ (reference sequence). The CDR3 covers 14 residues. The CDR3 sequence: CASSSSRSNQPQHF. DNA for the CDR3: TGTGCCAGCAGCTCCTCGAGGAGCAATCAGCCCCAGCATTTT.

The CDR3 sequence: CASSRQGSNYGYTF. CDR3 nucleotides: TGTGCCAGCAGTCGACAGGGGTCTAACTATGGCTACACCTTC. The chain employs TRBV6-5 and TRBJ1-2, with 8 bases matching TRBD1. The CDR3 has 14 amino acids. CDR1 MNHEY and CDR2 SVGAGI come from the germline V gene. Losses at the gene ends were 5 bases for V and 0 bases for J; bases not matched to a gene: 2.

The chain combines TRBV9 with TRBJ2-5; 11 nucleotides agree with TRBD1. Per germline, CDR1 SGDLS and CDR2 YYNGEE. There are 16 residues in the CDR3. V dropped 6 bases and J dropped 5; count of bases not matched to a gene: 12. The CDR3 protein is CASTGGQGARRETQYF. The CDR3 DNA reads as TGTGCCAGCACCGGAGGACAGGGGGCCCGTAGGGAGACCCAGTACTTC.

The chain links TRBV5-1 to TRBJ1-2, with 12 bases fitting TRBD1. CDR3 length: 14 amino acids. Per the germline V gene, CDR1 is SGHRS and CDR2 is YFSETQ. V was clipped by 7 bases and J by 4 bases; unmatched bases: 5. The CDR3 DNA follows: TGCGCCAGCGGAGGGACAGGGGGCGGCTATGGCTACACCTTC. This translates into CASGGTGGGYGYTF.

This chain links TRBV4-1 with TRBJ2-3, with 11 bases that match TRBD1. The CDR3 contains 17 residues. CDR1 and CDR2 (germline): MGHRA, YSYEKL. V shed 4 bases, J shed 3 bases, and the junction held 9 bases outside the gene matches. As DNA, the CDR3 is TGCGCCAGCAGCCCTTTTGGGACAGGGGGTAAAACAGATACGCAGTATTTT. Its protein product is CASSPFGTGGKTDTQYF.